Sequencing of this T cell receptor (beta chain) was carried out in a study of blood T cell repertoires in COVID-19. About the research overall: Both acute and convalescent COVID-19 samples were obtained from the United States, Italy and Spain. T cells, B-cell-depleted T cells, or PBMCs supplied cDNA or gDNA.

Original processing methods: It was from reference gene primer amplification that nucleated cell counts were estimated. The data were produced by immunoSEQ multiplex PCR, yet TCRdb's version contains in-frame clones alone and is incomplete. V and J calls and clone size are as listed in that table; D and trimming were resolved from the DNA. The top ten clones hold 4% of a sample with about 140,000 clones, approximately 83% of them seen once. This clone was recorded once. Germline-derived CDR1 and CDR2 are MNHEY and SVGAGI. The CDR3 is 15 residues long. V was shortened by 0 bases and J by 5 bases, with 13 bases between the two germline ends.

This receptor was taken from a woman in her fifties or sixties with acute or convalescent COVID-19. The rearrangement links TRBV6-5 to TRBJ2-5, with a weak D call TRBD1 (5 bases). Sequenced material: peripheral blood. The DNA for the CDR3 is TGTGCCAGCAGTTACTCGGGCAGGGAATATGAGACCCAGTACTTC. This codes for CASSYSGREYETQYF.